The 20 T cell receptor beta chains presented below share a single source sample, sequenced in a study of cytomegalovirus exposure and HLA in healthy donors. This PCR relied on a set of 60 Vbeta primers and 13 Jbeta primers. This table comes from immunoSEQ multiplex PCR, and its TCRdb copy is limited to in-frame clones, with some not included. The sample shows more than 100,000 clones, about two thirds of them seen only once. Sequencing input: PBMCs. All receptors derive from a middle-aged woman in good health and CMV-seropositive.

The V gene is TRBV7-2, the J gene TRBJ1-1; 8 nucleotides agree with TRBD1. Germline V gives CDR1 SGHTA, CDR2 FQGNSA. V gave up 5 bases and J gave up 0 bases; unmatched junction bases: 8. The CDR3 is made up of 16 amino acids. This CDR3 is CASSPDRGIMNTEAFF. The CDR3 nucleotides are TGTGCCAGCAGCCCCGACAGGGGAATTATGAACACTGAAGCTTTCTTT.

This chain uses TRBV7-9 with TRBJ2-2; D possibly corresponds to TRBD1 (6 bases). The CDR3 consists of 15 residues. Germline CDR1 is SEHNR and CDR2 is FQNEAQ (reference sequence). V lost 9 bases, J lost 0 bases, and 14 bases lay in between. CDR3 sequence: CASPKDSSNTGELFF. Here the CDR3 DNA reads TGTGCCAGTCCAAAGGACAGTTCGAACACCGGGGAGCTGTTTTTT.

The CDR3 reads CASSLSGVTEAFF. The CDR3 nucleotides are TGTGCCAGCAGTTTATCAGGGGTGACTGAAGCTTTCTTT. The chain employs TRBV27 and TRBJ1-1, with D possibly being TRBD1 (5 bases). Germline CDR1 and CDR2: MNHEY and SMNVEV (reference sequence). Trimming took off 0 bases at V and 5 bases at J, with 7 bases between the two ends. The CDR3 covers 13 residues.

The rearrangement joins TRBV12-2 to TRBJ1-5; TRBD1 was called by the table and not checked on the DNA. TRBV12-2 corresponds to a pseudogene. The CDR3 length is 21 residues. CDR3 sequence (DNA): TGTGCAAGTCGCTTAGAGAGGGGCCCGGGACAGGGGTTATTTAGCAATCAGCCCCAGCATTTT. This encodes CASRLERGPGQGLFSNQPQHF.

The genes are TRBV7-9 and TRBJ1-1, with D maybe TRBD1 (5 bases). V gave up 2 bases and J gave up 7 bases, with 14 bases separating them. Germline values: CDR1 SEHNR, CDR2 FQNEAQ (reference sequence). The CDR3 has 14 amino acids. The CDR3 DNA sequence: TGTGCCAGCAGCTTAACCTCCGGGGGTCTTGAAGCTTTCTTT. It specifies CASSLTSGGLEAFF.

This chain connects TRBV19 to TRBJ1-1; D not certain. The CDR3 contains 14 residues. Germline CDR1 LNHDA, CDR2 SQIVND (reference sequence). The ends were cut back, 3 bases at V and 0 bases at J, with 8 bases in the middle. The CDR3 protein is CASSIDNVNTEAFF. The CDR3 nucleotides are TGTGCCAGTAGTATCGACAACGTGAACACTGAAGCTTTCTTT.

This clone was recorded a few times. V gene TRBV5-6 combines with J gene TRBJ2-7; the match to TRBD2 covers 7 bases. V was clipped by 1 base and J by 0 bases; unmatched bases: 1. This CDR3 comprises 14 residues. Germline V CDR1 and CDR2: SGHDT, YYEEEE. CDR3 in amino acids: CASSLWGGSYEQYF. Written as DNA, the CDR3 is TGTGCCAGCAGCTTGTGGGGGGGCTCCTACGAGCAGTACTTC.

This chain joins TRBV7-2 and TRBJ1-1; D is undetermined. The CDR3 is 15 residues long. Deletions cut 5 bases from V and 2 bases from J, with 15 bases between. Germline V gene data show CDR1 as SGHTA and CDR2 as FQGNSA. In nucleotides, the CDR3 is TGTGCCAGCAGCCCCCGGGGAGGGCCAAACACTGAAGCTTTCTTT. This translates into CASSPRGGPNTEAFF. Full variable domain (rest looked up from reference TRBV7-2 and TRBJ1-1): GAGVSQSPSNKVTEKGKDVELRCDPISGHTALYWYRQSLGQGLEFLIYFQGNSAPDKSGLPSDRFSAERTGGSVSTLTIQRTQQEDSAVYLCASSPRGGPNTEAFFGQGTRLTVV.

This chain connects TRBV10-3 to TRBJ1-1, with a possible D match to TRBD1 (5 bases). CDR3 length: 13 amino acids. Trimming pared 4 bases from V and 1 base from J, leaving 7 bases between. Germline V gene lookup returns CDR1 ENHRY and CDR2 SYGVKD. In DNA form, the CDR3 reads TGTGCCATCAGTGGACAGCCGAACACTGAAGCTTTCTTT. It translates to CAISGQPNTEAFF.

This clone was detected ten times or more. The chain recombines TRBV5-4 with TRBJ1-2, with a tentative D call TRBD1 (6 bases). Germline values: CDR1 SGHNT, CDR2 YYREEE (reference sequence). This CDR3 is 13 amino acids long. V was trimmed by 3 bases and J by 5 bases, leaving 11 bases between them. CDR3 sequence reads: CASSYNRVYGYTF. The DNA for the CDR3 is TGTGCCAGCAGCTACAACAGGGTGTATGGCTACACCTTC.

This clone was seen a single time. The chain recombines TRBV20-1 with TRBJ1-1; D possibly corresponds to TRBD1 (5 bases). The germline V gene encodes CDR1 DFQATT and CDR2 SNEGSKA (reference sequence). Trimming took 3 bases from V and 7 from J, leaving 9 bases between them. CDR3 length: 11 residues. Here the CDR3 reads CSASGGHEAFF. The CDR3 DNA follows: TGCAGTGCTAGTGGCGGACATGAAGCTTTCTTT.

V and J are TRBV13 and TRBJ2-3; 8 nucleotides line up with TRBD2. Germline V CDR1 and CDR2: PRHDT, FYEKMQ (reference sequence). After removal of 5 bases from V and 4 bases from J, the junction contained 8 bases not matched to a gene. CDR3 size: 15 residues. The CDR3 nucleotides read TGTGCCAGCAGCGCAGCGGGGGCCCGGGCAGATACGCAGTATTTT. Amino acids: CASSAAGARADTQYF.

The genes are TRBV9 and TRBJ2-7; 8 bases are shared with TRBD1. Germline trimming cut 5 bases from V and 5 bases from J; bases unmatched to any gene: 9. The length of the CDR3 is 14 residues. CDR1 SGDLS and CDR2 YYNGEE come from the germline V gene. CDR3 loop: CASSHGPTGDEQYF. In DNA, the CDR3 is TGTGCCAGCAGTCACGGTCCGACAGGGGACGAGCAGTACTTC.

CDR3 coding DNA: TGCGCCAGCAGGATAGGGGGCACTGAAGCTTTCTTT. It yields the protein CASRIGGTEAFF. V is TRBV5-1 and J is TRBJ1-1; tentative D call: TRBD1 (6 bases). The ends were cut back, 5 bases at V and 4 bases at J, with 9 bases in the middle. CDR1 and CDR2 (germline): SGHRS, YFSETQ. The CDR3 has 12 amino acids.

V gene TRBV10-3 combines with J gene TRBJ2-1; 8 bases fit TRBD2. The ends lost 2 bases at V and 15 bases at J; junction bases unmatched: 6. Germline CDR1 and CDR2: ENHRY and SYGVKD. This CDR3 is built from 12 residues. The CDR3 sequence: CAISEERGRRFF. The CDR3 nucleotides are TGTGCCATCAGTGAGGAGCGGGGGAGGCGGTTCTTC.

The chain recombines TRBV4-3 with TRBJ1-2; D gene uncertain. The CDR3 contains 14 residues. V gave up 0 bases and J gave up 6 bases, with 11 bases separating them. Germline values: CDR1 LGHNA, CDR2 YSLEER. The CDR3 is CASSQEAGLDGYTF. In DNA form, the CDR3 reads TGCGCCAGCAGCCAAGAAGCAGGTCTTGATGGCTACACCTTC.

This chain connects TRBV5-1 to TRBJ2-7; D might be TRBD2 (6 bases). The CDR3 runs to 14 residues. Trimming took off 4 bases at V and 2 bases at J, with 13 bases between the two ends. The germline V gene encodes CDR1 SGHRS and CDR2 YFSETQ. CDR3 in amino acids: CASSERVQTYEQYF. CDR3 DNA: TGCGCCAGCAGCGAGCGGGTTCAAACCTACGAGCAGTACTTC.

The V and J genes are TRBV5-1 and TRBJ2-2; no reliable D call. The CDR3 contains 12 residues. V was clipped by 6 bases and J by 5 bases, with 8 bases between them. Looked up from germline, CDR1 is SGHRS and CDR2 is YFSETQ. CDR3 nucleotide sequence: TGCGCCAGCAACCGGCGGACCGGGGAGCTGTTTTTT. Translating it yields CASNRRTGELFF.

This chain joins TRBV6-5 and TRBJ1-1; maybe TRBD1 (5 bases). V was clipped by 4 bases and J by 5 bases, with 20 bases between them. CDR1 is MNHEY and CDR2 is SVGAGI in the germline V gene. This CDR3 is built from 16 residues. CDR3 nucleotides: TGTGCCAGCAGTTGGGAAGGGAAGGGGCCGCGGACTGAAGCTTTCTTT. It yields the protein CASSWEGKGPRTEAFF.

V is TRBV5-1 and J is TRBJ1-5; TRBD1 agrees at 9 bases. V was pared by 4 bases and J by 7 bases, with 6 bases of the junction left unmatched. This CDR3 comprises 14 residues. Germline V lookup: CDR1 SGHRS, CDR2 YFSETQ. The chain's CDR3 is CASSPIQGAQPQHF. The CDR3 DNA reads TGCGCCAGCAGCCCAATACAGGGGGCCCAGCCCCAGCATTTT.